The clone carrying this T cell receptor beta chain appeared a few times. The V gene's germline CDR1 is MDHEN and CDR2 SYDVKM. This CDR3 is 16 amino acids long. V was shortened by 5 bases and J by 5 bases, with 21 bases between the two germline ends. Profiled with immunoSEQ multiplex PCR; TCRdb holds only in-frame clones, not every one. Among more than 95,000 clones listed, about 89% were seen once. This entry belongs to a study of control samples from healthy donors and cancer patients. V is TRBV28 and J is TRBJ2-5; tentative D call: TRBD2 (6 bases). Material for sequencing was blood. The TCR originated in a man in his 60s in good health. CDR3 amino acids: CASSLSRQGGRETQYF. The CDR3 nucleotides read TGTGCCAGCAGTCTAAGTCGGCAGGGAGGTCGGGAGACCCAGTACTTC.